This T cell receptor beta chain was recorded in a study of Graves' ophthalmopathy and Graves' hyperthyroidism. CDR3 length equals 14 residues. The V end lost 7 bases, the J end lost 5 bases, and 17 bases lay between the germline ends. Per germline, CDR1 SNHLY and CDR2 FYNNEI. Stable hyperthyroidism denotes an absence of ophthalmopathy throughout 18 months of follow-up. Fresh peripheral blood, roughly 9.4 ml, was the PBMC source. The study amplified TCR beta CDR3 regions using RNA transcripts. First-round RT-PCR used HTBI primers; second-round multiplex PCR followed. TCRdb itself ran the multiplex PCR reads through MiXCR, one entry per CDR3 protein. The table includes 15,000 to 20,000 distinct CDR3 sequences, roughly 46% detected once. General study findings and limits: The model's prediction of ophthalmopathy progression had roughly 71% sensitivity and 72% to 80% specificity.

This clonotype is medium-sized by share. What it recognizes is unknown. The TCR comes from a woman between 40 and 55 years old with stable Graves' hyperthyroidism. Sequencing was done on a sample of peripheral blood. This sequence joins TRBV2 and TRBJ1-2; D is uncertain. Here the CDR3 DNA reads TGTGCCAGCACTCCAAGGGCCACCTGGTATGGCTACACCTTC. This encodes CASTPRATWYGYTF. The variable domain in full, completed from reference TRBV2 and TRBJ1-2, reads EPEVTQTPSHQVTQMGQEVILRCVPISNHLYFYWYRQILGQKVEFLVSFYNNEISEKSEIFDDQFSVERPDGSNFTLKIRSTKLEDSAMYFCASTPRATWYGYTFGSGTRLTVV.